This T cell receptor beta chain was retrieved from a study of blood T cell repertoires in COVID-19. Overall study: Some COVID-19 samples were acute and others convalescent; all came from the United States, Italy and Spain. In each case, the material was cDNA or gDNA derived from T cells, B-cell-depleted T cells, or PBMCs.

Authors' data handling: Counts of nucleated cells, estimated from reference gene primer amplification, were obtained. Using immunoSEQ multiplex PCR, the repertoire was profiled, and TCRdb retains in-frame clones only, with some absent. V and J calls and clone size are copied from that table; D and trimming were computed from the DNA. Of about 88,000 clones in the sample, 70% to 90% were seen once. The sample taken for sequencing was peripheral blood. The TCR originated in a woman older than 75 with acute or convalescent COVID-19.

CDR3 sequence (DNA): TGTGCCAGCTCCCTGACAGGGGGGAACAATCAGCCCCAGCATTTT. This translates into CASSLTGGNNQPQHF. The V gene is TRBV18, the J gene TRBJ1-5; 9 positions match TRBD1. The CDR3 contains 15 residues. J was trimmed by 3 bases and V by 6 bases; bases with no gene match: 6. Germline V CDR1 and CDR2: KGHSH, LQKENI. Drawing the rest from reference TRBV18 and TRBJ1-5, the complete variable domain is NAGVMQNPRHLVRRRGQEARLRCSPMKGHSHVYWYRQLPEEGLKFMVYLQKENIIDESGMPKERFSAEFPKEGPSILRIQQVVRGDSAAYFCASSLTGGNNQPQHFGDGTRLSIL.